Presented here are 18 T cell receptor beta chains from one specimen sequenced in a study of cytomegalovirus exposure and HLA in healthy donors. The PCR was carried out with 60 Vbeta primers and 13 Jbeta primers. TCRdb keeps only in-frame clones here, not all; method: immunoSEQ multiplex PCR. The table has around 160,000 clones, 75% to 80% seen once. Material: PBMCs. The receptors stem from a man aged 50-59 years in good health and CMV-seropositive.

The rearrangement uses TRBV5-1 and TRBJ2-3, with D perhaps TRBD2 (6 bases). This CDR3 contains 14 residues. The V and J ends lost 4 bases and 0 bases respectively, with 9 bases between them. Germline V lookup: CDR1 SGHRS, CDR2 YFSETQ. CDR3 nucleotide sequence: TGCGCCAGCAGCGCCGCGGGGAGCACAGATACGCAGTATTTT. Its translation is CASSAAGSTDTQYF. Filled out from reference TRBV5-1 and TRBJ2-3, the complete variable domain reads KAGVTQTPRYLIKTRGQQVTLSCSPISGHRSVSWYQQTPGQGLQFLFEYFSETQRNKGNFPGRFSGRQFSNSRSEMNVSTLELGDSALYLCASSAAGSTDTQYFGPGTRLTVL.

This CDR3 is CASSLAAVEETQYF. Written as DNA, the CDR3 is TGTGCCAGCAGCTTAGCAGCGGTGGAAGAGACCCAGTACTTC. V gene TRBV7-2 combines with J gene TRBJ2-5; maybe TRBD2 (5 bases). V gave up 0 bases and J gave up 3 bases, with 8 bases separating them. The germline gives CDR1 SGHTA, CDR2 FQGNSA. This CDR3 comprises 14 residues.

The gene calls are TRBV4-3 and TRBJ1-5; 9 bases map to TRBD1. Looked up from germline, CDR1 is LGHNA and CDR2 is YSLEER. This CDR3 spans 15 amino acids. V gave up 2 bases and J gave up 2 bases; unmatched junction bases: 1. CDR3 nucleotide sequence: TGCGCCAGCAGCCAAAGGACAGGGGGCAATCAGCCCCAGCATTTT. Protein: CASSQRTGGNQPQHF.

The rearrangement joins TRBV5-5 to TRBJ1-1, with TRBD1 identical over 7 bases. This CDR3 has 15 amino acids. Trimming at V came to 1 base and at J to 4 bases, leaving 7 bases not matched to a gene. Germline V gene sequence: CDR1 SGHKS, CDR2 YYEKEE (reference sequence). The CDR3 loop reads CASSLRPGGSTEAFF. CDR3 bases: TGTGCCAGCAGCTTGCGTCCAGGGGGGAGCACTGAAGCTTTCTTT.

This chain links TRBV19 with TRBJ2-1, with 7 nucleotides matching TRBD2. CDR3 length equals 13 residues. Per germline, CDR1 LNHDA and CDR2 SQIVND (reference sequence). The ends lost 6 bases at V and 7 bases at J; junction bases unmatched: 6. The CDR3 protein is CASSRGDWNEQFF. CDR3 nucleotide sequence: TGTGCCAGTAGCCGGGGGGATTGGAATGAGCAGTTCTTC.

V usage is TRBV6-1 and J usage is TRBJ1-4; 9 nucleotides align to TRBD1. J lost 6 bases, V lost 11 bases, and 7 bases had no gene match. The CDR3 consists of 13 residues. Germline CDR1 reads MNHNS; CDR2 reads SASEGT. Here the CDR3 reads CAGSGTGYEKLFF. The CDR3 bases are TGTGCCGGAAGCGGGACAGGGTATGAAAAACTGTTTTTT.

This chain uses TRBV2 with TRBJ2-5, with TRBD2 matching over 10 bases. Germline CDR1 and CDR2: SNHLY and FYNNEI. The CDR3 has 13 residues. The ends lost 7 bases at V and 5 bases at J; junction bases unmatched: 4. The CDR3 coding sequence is TGTGCCAGCAAAGCGGGGGGGTGGGAGACCCAGTACTTC. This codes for CASKAGGWETQYF.

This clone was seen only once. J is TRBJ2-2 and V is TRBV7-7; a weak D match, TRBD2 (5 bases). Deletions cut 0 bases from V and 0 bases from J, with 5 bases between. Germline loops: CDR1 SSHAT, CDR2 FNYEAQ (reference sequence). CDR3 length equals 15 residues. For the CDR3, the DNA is TGTGCCAGCAGCTTAGCGAGGGCGAACACCGGGGAGCTGTTTTTT. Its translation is CASSLARANTGELFF.

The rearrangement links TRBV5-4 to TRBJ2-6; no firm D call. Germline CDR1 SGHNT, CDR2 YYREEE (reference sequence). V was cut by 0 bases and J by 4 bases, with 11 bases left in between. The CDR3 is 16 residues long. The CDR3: CASSLDGPRGANVLTF. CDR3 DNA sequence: TGTGCCAGCAGCTTGGATGGTCCGAGGGGGGCCAACGTCCTGACTTTC.

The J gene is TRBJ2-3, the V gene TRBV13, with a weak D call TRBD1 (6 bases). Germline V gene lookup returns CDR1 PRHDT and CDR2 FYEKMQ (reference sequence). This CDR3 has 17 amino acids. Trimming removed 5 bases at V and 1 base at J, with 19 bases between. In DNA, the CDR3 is TGTGCCAGCAGCCACACCCTCTCGGACAGCCGCACAGATACGCAGTATTTT. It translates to CASSHTLSDSRTDTQYF.

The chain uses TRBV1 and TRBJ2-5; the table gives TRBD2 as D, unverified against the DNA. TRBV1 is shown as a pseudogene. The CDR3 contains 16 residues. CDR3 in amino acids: CTSSPGVAGRKETQYF. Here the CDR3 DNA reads TGCACCAGCAGCCCCGGGGTAGCGGGGAGGAAAGAGACCCAGTACTTC.

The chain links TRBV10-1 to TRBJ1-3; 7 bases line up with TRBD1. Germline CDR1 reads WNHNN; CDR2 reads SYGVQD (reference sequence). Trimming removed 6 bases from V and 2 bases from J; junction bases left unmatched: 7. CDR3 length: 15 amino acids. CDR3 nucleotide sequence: TGCGCCAGCAGCCTGGACAGGATGGCTGGAAACACCATATATTTT. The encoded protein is CASSLDRMAGNTIYF.

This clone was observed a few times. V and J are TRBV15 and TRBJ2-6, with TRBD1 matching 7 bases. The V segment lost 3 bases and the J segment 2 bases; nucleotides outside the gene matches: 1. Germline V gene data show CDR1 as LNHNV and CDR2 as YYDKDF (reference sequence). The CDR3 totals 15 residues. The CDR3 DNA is TGTGCCACCAGCAGCGACAGGGCTGGGGCCAACGTCCTGACTTTC. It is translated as CATSSDRAGANVLTF.

DNA for the CDR3: TGTGCCAGCAGCCGGGATCCCGAGACTGAAGCTTTCTTT. This gives the protein CASSRDPETEAFF. This chain joins TRBV5-8 and TRBJ1-1, with unresolved D. Germline assignment: CDR1 SGHTS and CDR2 YDEGEE. CDR3 size: 13 residues. Trimming shortened V by 4 bases and J by 5 bases, and 12 bases separated the two germline ends.

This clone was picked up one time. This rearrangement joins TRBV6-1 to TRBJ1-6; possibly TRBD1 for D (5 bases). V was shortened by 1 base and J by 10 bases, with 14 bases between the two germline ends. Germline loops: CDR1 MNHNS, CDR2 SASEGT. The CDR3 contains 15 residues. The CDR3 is CASSEDLIWGSPLHF. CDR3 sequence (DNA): TGTGCCAGCAGTGAAGATTTAATTTGGGGCTCACCCCTCCACTTT.

The CDR3: CASSPRAGGNQPQHF. The CDR3 DNA reads TGTGCCAGCTCACCACGGGCAGGTGGGAATCAGCCCCAGCATTTT. This rearrangement joins TRBV18 to TRBJ1-5; no definite D call. The germline CDR1 and CDR2 sequences are KGHSH and LQKENI. Trimming removed 1 base from V and 4 bases from J, with 11 bases in between. This CDR3 has 15 residues.

CDR3 nucleotide sequence: TGTGCCAGCAGTTTTGACAGTGAGCAGTTCTTC. Translating it yields CASSFDSEQFF. The chain recombines TRBV2 with TRBJ2-1, with D possibly being TRBD1 (5 bases). Germline V gene data show CDR1 as SNHLY and CDR2 as FYNNEI. This CDR3 is 11 amino acids long. Trimming removed 5 bases from V and 9 bases from J, with 8 bases in between. Full variable domain (missing parts from reference TRBV2 and TRBJ2-1): EPEVTQTPSHQVTQMGQEVILRCVPISNHLYFYWYRQILGQKVEFLVSFYNNEISEKSEIFDDQFSVERPDGSNFTLKIRSTKLEDSAMYFCASSFDSEQFFGPGTRLTVL.

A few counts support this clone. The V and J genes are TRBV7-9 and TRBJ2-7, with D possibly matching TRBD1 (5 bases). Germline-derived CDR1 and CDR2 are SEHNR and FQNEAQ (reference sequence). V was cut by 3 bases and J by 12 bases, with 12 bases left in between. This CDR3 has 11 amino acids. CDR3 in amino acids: CASSFQGPLYV. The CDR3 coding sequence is TGTGCCAGCAGCTTCCAGGGCCCGCTGTACGTC.